This TCR beta chain was captured by sequencing in a study of regulatory T cells in long-lasting Graves disease. Study-wide results and limits: Relative to newly diagnosed Graves' patients, persistent ones had lower TCR diversity. Persistent disease preferred TRBV28, TRBJ1-2 and TRBJ2-5; new disease, TRBV20-1 and TRBJ2-1. Persistent patients had more shared public clonotypes (approximately 2,700) than new patients (around 1,000). Study was limited to peripheral blood, excluding thyroid tissue.

In its sample, this clonotype was seen many times. Its antigen is currently unknown. Time point indicated: newly diagnosed GD, antithyroid drugs for less than 3 months. PBMC RNA served as the TCR library source. Relying on iRepertoire HTBI primers and Arm-PCR of CDR3 regions, the team built TCR beta libraries. Each CDR3 protein gets one entry after TCRdb re-called the multiplex PCR reads with MiXCR. This table has 320,000 or so distinct CDR3 sequences, about a sixth appearing once. The germline V and J ends were trimmed by 8 bases and 0 bases, with 9 bases remaining between them. This CDR3 region has 13 residues. Germline assignment: CDR1 KGHSH and CDR2 LQKENI.

The starting material was peripheral blood mononuclear cells (PBMCs), obtained at new diagnosis, from a patient treated with antithyroid drugs. V usage is TRBV18 and J usage is TRBJ2-3; D gene ambiguous. This clonotype was obtained from a female donor with Graves disease. CDR3 sequence reads: CASSPPSTDTQYF. The CDR3 DNA reads as TGTGCCAGCAGCCCCCCCAGCACAGATACGCAGTATTTT.